Shown below are 20 T cell receptor beta chains from a single sample sequenced in a study of blood T cells in healthy people across ages. Then a second PCR, running roughly 7 to 11 cycles, was carried out with a sample-barcoded 5' primer and a J-beta primer mix. TCRdb redid the calling of the 5' RACE reads with MiXCR, one entry per CDR3 protein. The data contain around 1,900,000 distinct CDR3 sequences, around 42% of them singletons. The sample was blood. Receptors were obtained from a human donor in good health.

This clonotype was seen a handful of times. One junction end does not reproduce the germline sequence, and a read error may be involved. The rearrangement links TRBV18 to TRBJ2-5; D call uncertain. CDR1 and CDR2 (germline): KGHSH, LQKENI. The CDR3 loop spans 14 amino acids. This CDR3 is CASPPLAYQETQYF. The CDR3, as DNA: TGTGCCAGCCCACCGCTCGCGTACCAAGAGACCCAGTACTTC.

This chain links TRBV19 with TRBJ2-1; D is unresolved. The CDR3 sequence is 15 residues long. V was trimmed by 2 bases and J by 2 bases, leaving 10 bases between them. Germline assignment: CDR1 LNHDA and CDR2 SQIVND (reference sequence). CDR3 sequence: CASSIRGETYNEQFF. For the CDR3, the DNA is TGTGCCAGTAGTATACGCGGTGAGACCTACAATGAGCAGTTCTTC.

This CDR3 reads CASSQEGVLVGLFF. In DNA, the CDR3 is TGTGCCAGCAGCCAAGAGGGCGTCCTCGTGGGTCTGTTTTTT. The J gene is TRBJ2-2, the V gene TRBV3-1; D not resolved. The germline V and J ends were trimmed by 0 bases and 14 bases, with 16 bases remaining between them. This CDR3 has 14 residues. Germline lookup yields CDR1 LGHDT and CDR2 YNNKEL (reference sequence).

This clonotype was seen more than once but under ten times. The chain combines TRBV6-6 with TRBJ2-2, with 9 nucleotides matching TRBD1. Looked up from germline, CDR1 is MNHNY and CDR2 is SVGAGI (reference sequence). The ends lost 4 bases at V and 6 bases at J; junction bases unmatched: 6. The CDR3 length is 15 residues. The CDR3 DNA reads as TGTGCCAGCAGTTTGGACCGGGACAGGGCCGGGGAGCTGTTTTTT. It translates to CASSLDRDRAGELFF.

This clonotype was observed a few times. V is TRBV18 and J is TRBJ2-4; a weak D match, TRBD2 (5 bases). The closer fit of TRBJ2-7 to the DNA end suggests the J call may be wrong. This CDR3 is 15 amino acids long. Germline-derived CDR1 and CDR2 are KGHSH and LQKENI. CDR3 amino acids: CASSPPLAELYEQYF. CDR3 coding DNA: TGTGCCAGCTCACCGCCCCTAGCTGAATTGTACGAGCAGTACTTC.

This chain uses TRBV12-3 or TRBV12-4 with TRBJ1-1, with D possibly being TRBD1 (5 bases). CDR3 length equals 17 residues. Trimming took off 6 bases at V and 3 bases at J, with 23 bases between the two ends. CDR3 nucleotide sequence: TGTGCCAGCAGCCCATCTCGCGGGGGAAGAATAGACACTGAAGCTTTCTTT. This gives the protein CASSPSRGGRIDTEAFF.

This chain uses TRBV28 with TRBJ2-5; 7 bases fit TRBD2. The CDR3 is made up of 16 amino acids. V lost 3 bases to trimming and J lost 1 base; unmatched junction nucleotides: 8. Germline V lookup: CDR1 MDHEN, CDR2 SYDVKM. The CDR3 protein is CASSFMGGVAQETQYF. CDR3 DNA: TGTGCCAGCAGTTTTATGGGGGGGGTCGCCCAAGAGACCCAGTACTTC.

Concerning this clonotype itself: A junction end diverges from the germline sequence, so it may reflect a read error. The V and J genes are TRBV7-2 and TRBJ2-7, with 7 bases matching TRBD2. Germline CDR1 SGHTA, CDR2 FQGNSA. The CDR3 covers 16 residues. Here the CDR3 DNA reads TGTGCCAGTAGCTTAGTAGGCGGGGGTCCCCCCTGCGAGCAGTACTTC. Translation: CASSLVGGGPPCEQYF.

The sample holds a few counts of this clonotype. The rearrangement links TRBV20-1 to TRBJ2-7; 9 positions agree with TRBD1. After removal of 6 bases from V and 0 bases from J, the junction contained 9 bases not matched to a gene. The CDR3 is 15 residues long. CDR1 DFQATT and CDR2 SNEGSKA come from the germline V gene (reference sequence). DNA of the CDR3: TGCAGTGCCAGTACGGGGACAGGGAGCTCCTACGAGCAGTACTTC. Translating it yields CSASTGTGSSYEQYF.

A note on this clonotype: One end of the junction fails to match germline, which may point to a read error. The chain uses TRBV5-5 and TRBJ1-3; 8 nucleotides agree with TRBD1. The CDR3 is made up of 16 amino acids. Per the germline V gene, CDR1 is SGHKS and CDR2 is YYEKEE (reference sequence). The CDR3 DNA reads as TGTGCCAGCAGCCCATATACAGGGGGGACTGGAAACACCAGATATTTT. It translates to CASSPYTGGTGNTRYF.

The CDR3, as DNA: TGTGCCAGCAGCTTATCCGGGTGGGGGGCCCACGAGCAGTACTTC. This encodes CASSLSGWGAHEQYF. The rearrangement joins TRBV11-2 to TRBJ2-4; possibly TRBD1 or TRBD2 for D (6 bases each). The end of the DNA aligns better with TRBJ2-7, so the J call may be wrong. The CDR3 loop spans 15 amino acids. Germline CDR1 reads SGHAT; CDR2 reads FQNNGV.

Concerning this clonotype: One base away lies a much larger clone, so this may be a sequencing read error. CDR3 nucleotide sequence: TGTGCCAGCAGCCGTAGTAGCGGGGGGAACACCTACGAGCAGTACTTC. Translating it yields CASSRSSGGNTYEQYF. The V and J genes are TRBV7-2 and TRBJ2-5; TRBD2 matches at 10 bases. The end of the DNA is better explained by TRBJ2-7, so the J call may be wrong. Germline CDR1 SGHTA, CDR2 FQGNSA. This CDR3 comprises 16 residues.

The chain couples TRBV4-2 to TRBJ1-1, with unresolved D. CDR1 and CDR2 from the germline V gene are LGHNA and YNFKEQ. This CDR3 comprises 13 residues. V shed 0 bases and J shed 3 bases, with 5 bases lying between them. CDR3 amino acids: CASSQDTDTEAFF. CDR3 bases: TGTGCCAGCAGCCAAGATACGGACACTGAAGCTTTCTTT.

This clonotype was seen more than once but under ten times. This chain connects TRBV5-1 to TRBJ1-2, with a possible D match to TRBD1 (5 bases). Germline V gene sequence: CDR1 SGHRS, CDR2 YFSETQ. Trimming removed 5 bases at V and 1 base at J, with 9 bases between. The CDR3 has 13 amino acids. CDR3 region: CASRWDDNYGYTF. DNA of the CDR3: TGCGCCAGCAGATGGGACGATAACTATGGCTACACCTTC. Combining the CDR3 with reference TRBV5-1 and TRBJ1-2 gives the whole variable domain KAGVTQTPRYLIKTRGQQVTLSCSPISGHRSVSWYQQTPGQGLQFLFEYFSETQRNKGNFPGRFSGRQFSNSRSEMNVSTLELGDSALYLCASRWDDNYGYTFGSGTRLTVV.

The J gene is TRBJ2-1, the V gene TRBV3-1, with D perhaps TRBD2 (6 bases). The CDR3 has 15 residues. Looked up from germline, CDR1 is LGHDT and CDR2 is YNNKEL (reference sequence). V was clipped by 4 bases and J by 6 bases, with 16 bases between them. The CDR3 reads CASSRGGTQSNEQFF. CDR3 bases: TGTGCCAGCAGCCGAGGCGGGACCCAGAGCAATGAGCAGTTCTTC.

With regard to this clonotype: A read error may account for a junction end that differs from germline. The CDR3 DNA reads TGTGCCAGTAGTATTGGGGCGGGGTACTCTGGGGCCGACGTCCTGACTTTC. It specifies CASSIGAGYSGADVLTF. The chain links TRBV19 to TRBJ2-6; TRBD2 might be the D (6 bases). The germline V gene encodes CDR1 LNHDA and CDR2 SQIVND (reference sequence). The CDR3 covers 17 residues.

Points on this clonotype: Germline is not matched at one junction end, which may reflect a read error. The gene calls are TRBV7-2 and TRBJ2-2, with no clear D. CDR3 length: 11 amino acids. Germline lookup yields CDR1 SGHTA and CDR2 FQGNSA. CDR3 sequence (DNA): TGTGCCTGCAGCCCGGTTGGGGAGCTGTTTTTT. Its protein product is CACSPVGELFF.

The V call is TRBV7-2, the J call TRBJ2-1; 15 positions agree with TRBD2. The CDR3 is made up of 17 amino acids. The germline gives CDR1 SGHTA, CDR2 FQGNSA. Germline trimming cut 1 base from V and 5 bases from J; bases unmatched to any gene: 3. The CDR3 protein is CASSLVGTSGGNNEQFF. Written as DNA, the CDR3 is TGTGCCAGCAGCTTAGTTGGGACTAGCGGGGGGAACAATGAGCAGTTCTTC. Full variable domain (rest looked up from reference TRBV7-2 and TRBJ2-1): GAGVSQSPSNKVTEKGKDVELRCDPISGHTALYWYRQSLGQGLEFLIYFQGNSAPDKSGLPSDRFSAERTGGSVSTLTIQRTQQEDSAVYLCASSLVGTSGGNNEQFFGPGTRLTVL.

The chain carries TRBV6-1 and TRBJ1-2; 7 positions agree with TRBD1. The V gene's germline CDR1 is MNHNS and CDR2 SASEGT. The CDR3 has 16 residues. Trimming removed 6 bases from V and 5 bases from J; junction bases left unmatched: 15. CDR3 loop: CASRSDFPGQLYGYTF. In DNA, the CDR3 is TGTGCCAGCAGGAGCGACTTCCCGGGACAGCTTTATGGCTACACCTTC.

The chain carries TRBV5-1 and TRBJ2-1; D is unresolved. Trimming removed 4 bases from V and 3 bases from J, with 11 bases in between. CDR1 is SGHRS, CDR2 YFSETQ, per germline. This CDR3 region has 14 residues. The CDR3 nucleotides read TGCGCCAGCAGCGACGACGGAGTCTACAATGAGCAGTTCTTC. Translation gives CASSDDGVYNEQFF.